The 16 T cell receptor beta chains reported below all come from one sample, sequenced in a study of blood T cells in healthy people across ages. Using a J-beta primer mix together with a sample-barcoded 5' primer, a second PCR was run for roughly 7 to 11 cycles. A single record per CDR3 protein comes from TCRdb applying MiXCR to the 5' RACE reads. The profile covers about 620,000 distinct CDR3 sequences, with under 65% appearing a single time and approximately 12% taken by the ten largest. Sequencing was performed on blood. The source of these receptors is a woman of 80 years or more in good health.

The chain recombines TRBV24-1 with TRBJ2-2; the D is unclear. The V gene's germline CDR1 is KGHDR and CDR2 SFDVKD. CDR3 length equals 15 residues. Trimming cost V 0 bases and J 3 bases, with 7 bases left between them. The CDR3 loop is CATSDLGGDTGELFF. Written as DNA, the CDR3 is TGTGCCACCAGTGATTTGGGTGGGGACACCGGGGAGCTGTTTTTT.

Remarks on this clonotype: A much larger clone sits a single nucleotide away, making a read error possible. This chain uses TRBV5-1 with TRBJ2-5; a weak D match, TRBD2 (6 bases). CDR3 size: 15 residues. The ends were cut back, 0 bases at V and 11 bases at J, with 20 bases in the middle. Germline CDR1 reads SGHRS; CDR2 reads YFSETQ. The CDR3 region is CASSLAYSLAREQYF. The CDR3 coding sequence is TGCGCCAGCAGCTTGGCATACAGCCTAGCCCGGGAGCAGTACTTC.

This clonotype was found many times. V and J are TRBV28 and TRBJ2-1; 7 bases agree with TRBD1. Trimming took 7 bases from V and 0 from J; bases not matched to a gene: 6. The germline gives CDR1 MDHEN, CDR2 SYDVKM. The CDR3 length is 15 residues. DNA for the CDR3: TGTGCCAGCAAAACAGGGGCACTCTCCTACAATGAGCAGTTCTTC. Translated: CASKTGALSYNEQFF.

V usage is TRBV30 and J usage is TRBJ2-1; D perhaps matches TRBD1 (6 bases). Trimming removed 5 bases at V and 4 bases at J, with 18 bases between. In germline, CDR1 is GTSNPN, CDR2 SVGIG (reference sequence). This CDR3 region has 15 residues. This CDR3 reads CAWRSDRSPYNEQFF. CDR3 bases: TGTGCCTGGCGAAGTGACAGGAGCCCGTACAATGAGCAGTTCTTC.

The chain couples TRBV27 to TRBJ2-7; TRBD2 is a possible D gene (6 bases). Deletions cut 9 bases from V and 1 base from J, with 16 bases between. The CDR3 length is 14 residues. Germline V lookup: CDR1 MNHEY, CDR2 SMNVEV (reference sequence). The CDR3 DNA reads TGTGCCAGTGCCCGGGACGGACTATCCTACGAGCAGTACTTC. It yields the protein CASARDGLSYEQYF.

The genes are TRBV6-5 and TRBJ1-2; the match to TRBD1 covers 8 bases. The CDR3 runs 13 residues. The V gene end was trimmed by 5 bases and the J gene end by 11 bases; junction bases not matched to a gene: 10. Germline V lookup: CDR1 MNHEY, CDR2 SVGAGI. The CDR3 loop reads CASSDYDRGGYTF. CDR3 nucleotides: TGTGCCAGCAGTGACTATGACAGGGGAGGTTACACCTTC.

The chain carries TRBV4-3 and TRBJ2-1; D ambiguous. The CDR3 length is 15 residues. CDR1 is LGHNA and CDR2 is YSLEER in the germline V gene. V was cut by 0 bases and J by 4 bases, with 10 bases left in between. The CDR3 DNA reads TGCGCCAGCAGCCAAGATCCCCTACAGTACAATGAGCAGTTCTTC. Translating gives CASSQDPLQYNEQFF.

As for this clonotype: A much bigger clone sits one base away, suggesting this may be a read error. The chain recombines TRBV4-1 with TRBJ2-1, with TRBD2 matching 10 bases. In germline, CDR1 is MGHRA, CDR2 YSYEKL. The ends lost 1 base at V and 13 bases at J; junction bases unmatched: 13. This CDR3 comprises 16 residues. CDR3 region: CASSQAGLAGVETQFF. The CDR3 DNA follows: TGCGCCAGCAGCCAAGCGGGGCTAGCGGGAGTAGAGACCCAGTTCTTC.

This clonotype came up many times. The chain combines TRBV9 with TRBJ2-1, with 9 positions matching TRBD1. Germline lookup yields CDR1 SGDLS and CDR2 YYNGEE. J was trimmed by 8 bases and V by 0 bases; bases with no gene match: 0. The CDR3 covers 13 residues. The CDR3, as DNA: TGTGCCAGCAGCGTAGGGGACAGGGATGAGCAGTTCTTC. Its translation is CASSVGDRDEQFF.

The rearrangement joins TRBV10-1 to TRBJ2-5; TRBD1 aligns across 8 bases. The CDR3 consists of 17 residues. The germline gives CDR1 WNHNN, CDR2 SYGVQD (reference sequence). Unmatched junction bases numbered 13, after V lost 4 bases and J lost 3 bases. This CDR3 is CASSAASWDRREETQYF. Here the CDR3 DNA reads TGCGCCAGCAGTGCCGCGAGTTGGGACAGGAGAGAAGAGACCCAGTACTTC.

This chain links TRBV4-2 with TRBJ2-2; tentative D call: TRBD2 (5 bases). The V and J ends lost 4 bases and 5 bases respectively, with 8 bases between them. This CDR3 spans 13 amino acids. The germline CDR1 and CDR2 sequences are LGHNA and YNFKEQ. The CDR3 loop reads CASSRGVTGELFF. For the CDR3, the DNA is TGTGCCAGCAGCCGGGGAGTGACCGGGGAGCTGTTTTTT.

This clonotype was found a few times. The gene calls are TRBV12-3 or TRBV12-4 and TRBJ2-3; D is undetermined. The CDR3 covers 12 residues. V shed 6 bases and J shed 8 bases, with 12 bases lying between them. For the CDR3, the DNA is TGTGCCAGCAGCCCCGGGCCGGGTACGCAGTATTTT. This encodes CASSPGPGTQYF.

This clonotype came up many times. This chain connects TRBV12-3 or TRBV12-4 to TRBJ1-2, with 10 bases identical to TRBD1. V gave up 5 bases and J gave up 0 bases; unmatched junction bases: 6. The CDR3 consists of 16 residues. The CDR3: CASSRTGGFTNYGYTF. The CDR3 DNA reads as TGTGCCAGCAGTCGGACAGGGGGATTTACTAACTATGGCTACACCTTC.

The chain combines TRBV6-2 or TRBV6-3 with TRBJ2-3; D uncertain. The CDR3 totals 15 residues. Deletions cut 2 bases from V and 1 base from J, with 10 bases between. Germline V lookup: CDR1 MNHEY, CDR2 SVGEGT. DNA of the CDR3: TGTGCCAGCAGTTACCCTATTGGGGGCACAGATACGCAGTATTTT. Its protein is CASSYPIGGTDTQYF.

Only one count was recorded for this clonotype. With a much larger clone just one base away, this may be a read error. For the CDR3, the DNA is TGCGCCAGCGGCCCCGGGACAGGGGTCTATGGCTACACCTTC. This sequence encodes CASGPGTGVYGYTF. This chain uses TRBV5-1 with TRBJ1-2; the match to TRBD1 covers 10 bases. The CDR3 has 14 amino acids. CDR1 is SGHRS and CDR2 is YFSETQ in the germline V gene. Trimming cost V 7 bases and J 4 bases; bases outside gene matches: 7.

This clonotype was counted at least ten times. V usage is TRBV20-1 and J usage is TRBJ2-3, with D possibly being TRBD1 (6 bases). The CDR3 loop spans 14 amino acids. Per the germline V gene, CDR1 is DFQATT and CDR2 is SNEGSKA (reference sequence). V lost 5 bases and J lost 0, with 12 bases in between. The CDR3 DNA is TGCAGTGCTCCCATCAGGGGAAGCACAGATACGCAGTATTTT. This gives the protein CSAPIRGSTDTQYF.